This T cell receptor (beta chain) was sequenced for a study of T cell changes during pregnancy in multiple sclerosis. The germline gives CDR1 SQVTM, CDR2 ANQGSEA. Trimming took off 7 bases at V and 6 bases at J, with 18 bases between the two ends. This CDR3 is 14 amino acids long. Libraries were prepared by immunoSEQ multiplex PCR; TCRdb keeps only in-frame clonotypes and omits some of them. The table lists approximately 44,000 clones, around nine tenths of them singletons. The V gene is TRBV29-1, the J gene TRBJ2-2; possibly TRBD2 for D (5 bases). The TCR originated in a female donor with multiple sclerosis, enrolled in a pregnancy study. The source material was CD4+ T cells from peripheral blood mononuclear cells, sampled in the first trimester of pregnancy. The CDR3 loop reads CSGTLGLGAGELFF. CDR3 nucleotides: TGCAGCGGTACTTTGGGTCTCGGGGCCGGGGAGCTGTTTTTT.